This T cell receptor beta chain was sequenced during a study of cytomegalovirus exposure and HLA in healthy donors. V gave up 5 bases and J gave up 3 bases; unmatched junction bases: 5. Germline V gene data show CDR1 as SGHTA and CDR2 as FQGNSA. CDR3 length: 14 amino acids. The PCR employed 60 Vbeta primers together with 13 Jbeta primers. Using immunoSEQ multiplex PCR, the repertoire was profiled, and TCRdb retains in-frame clones only, with some absent. The profile shows about 89,000 clones, roughly three quarters of them singletons. The clonotype originates from a man between 25 and 39 years old in good health and CMV-seronegative. J is TRBJ2-7 and V is TRBV7-2; 9 positions agree with TRBD1. Sequences were obtained from PBMCs. The CDR3 DNA reads TGTGCCAGCAGCCGATGGACAGGGGACTACGAGCAGTACTTC. Its translation is CASSRWTGDYEQYF.